The source of this T cell receptor (beta chain) is a study of TIL therapy for anti-PD-1-resistant metastatic lung cancer. Study in general: Most patients had lung adenocarcinoma; a few tumors were EGFR-mutant, two ALK-rearranged; half smoked currently or formerly.

The CDR3 spans 12 residues. The V and J ends lost 0 bases and 6 bases respectively, with 5 bases between them. Germline V lookup: CDR1 LNHNV, CDR2 YYDKDF (reference sequence). The time point was: pre-treatment sample, taken before nivolumab and TIL therapy. The immunoSEQ assay was v3. Produced via immunoSEQ multiplex PCR; TCRdb's table is partial and in-frame only. Among about 50,000 clones, around 86% were seen once, and the ten largest hold around 5%. This clonotype was sampled from a person aged 25-85 years with non-small cell lung cancer. The material sequenced was blood, taken at baseline. The chain recombines TRBV15 with TRBJ1-2; D call uncertain. CDR3 amino acids: CATSRDWDGYTF. In DNA, the CDR3 is TGTGCCACCAGCAGAGACTGGGATGGCTACACCTTC.